Described below is a single T cell receptor beta chain sequence and its context. The sample belongs to a study of T cell clones after liver transplantation. Study summary: As an antigen-independent comparator, third-party-reactive TCRbeta sequences came from pre-transplant mixed lymphocyte reactions.

Sequencing used immunoSEQ multiplex PCR; TCRdb keeps in-frame clones, though not all of them. Here the sample spans roughly 56,000 clones, roughly 70% being singletons. J lost 6 bases, V lost 7 bases, and 8 bases had no gene match. Germline V gene data show CDR1 as MDHEN and CDR2 as SYDVKM. CDR3 length: 13 residues. The chain links TRBV28 to TRBJ1-2; 7 bases match TRBD1. The TCR originated in a human patient who received a liver transplant. Among the T cells, some may be from the graft donor. The specimen was CD4+ T cells from blood, collected around 52 months after liver transplant. Written as DNA, the CDR3 is TGTGCCAGCACCGGCAGGGGGGGCGATGGCTACACCTTC. This codes for CASTGRGGDGYTF.